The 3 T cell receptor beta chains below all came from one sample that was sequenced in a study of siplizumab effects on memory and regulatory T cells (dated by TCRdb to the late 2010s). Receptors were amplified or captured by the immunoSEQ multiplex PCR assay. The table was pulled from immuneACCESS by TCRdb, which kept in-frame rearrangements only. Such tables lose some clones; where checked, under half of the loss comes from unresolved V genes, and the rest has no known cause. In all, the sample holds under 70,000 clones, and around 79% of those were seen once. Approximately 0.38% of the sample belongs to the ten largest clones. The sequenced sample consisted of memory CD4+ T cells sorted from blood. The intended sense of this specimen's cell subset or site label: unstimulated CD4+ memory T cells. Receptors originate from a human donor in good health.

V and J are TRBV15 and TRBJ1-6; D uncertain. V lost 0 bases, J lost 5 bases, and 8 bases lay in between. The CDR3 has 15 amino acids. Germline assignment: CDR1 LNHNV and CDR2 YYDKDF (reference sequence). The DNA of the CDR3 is TGTGCCACCAGCAGAGATCCCACGAATAATTCACCCCTCCACTTT. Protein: CATSRDPTNNSPLHF. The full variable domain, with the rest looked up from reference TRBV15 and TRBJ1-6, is DAMVIQNPRYQVTQFGKPVTLSCSQTLNHNVMYWYQQKSSQAPKLLFHYYDKDFNNEADTPDNFQSRRPNTSFCFLDIRSPGLGDTAMYLCATSRDPTNNSPLHFGNGTRLTVT.

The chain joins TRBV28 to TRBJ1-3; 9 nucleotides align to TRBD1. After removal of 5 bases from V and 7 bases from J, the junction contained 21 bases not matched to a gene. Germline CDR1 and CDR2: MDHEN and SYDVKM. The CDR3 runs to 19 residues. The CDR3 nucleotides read TGTGCCAGCAGTACCTTCTGGGACAGGAGGACAGGGGCCAGGAACACCATATATTTT. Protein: CASSTFWDRRTGARNTIYF.

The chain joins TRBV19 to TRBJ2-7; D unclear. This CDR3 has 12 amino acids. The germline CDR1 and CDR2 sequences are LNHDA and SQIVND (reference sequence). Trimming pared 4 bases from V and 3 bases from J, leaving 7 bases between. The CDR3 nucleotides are TGTGCCAGTAGTAAAAATAGCTACGAGCAGTACTTC. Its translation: CASSKNSYEQYF.